This record covers a single TCR beta chain. Its antigen is not yet known. Base qualities are not recorded, but no much larger clone differs from it by a single base. These data belong to a study of response to subunit inactivated influenza vaccine (dated by TCRdb to 2016 to 2018). In terms of the full investigation: The study used deep quantitative T cell receptor repertoire profiling to track responses to a trivalent subunit inactivated influenza vaccine. Overall study outcomes, separate from this receptor: According to the authors, only a limited number of new T cells may be recruited by each seasonal influenza vaccination.

The method behind the library was RT-PCR. For sequencing, an Illumina HiSeq 2500 was employed. TCRdb cleaned the public reads at Q25 with fastp, built clones with MiXCR and kept in-frame beta chains. Every CDR3 protein is listed once, alongside the most common genes and DNA of its rows. Within this sample are around 650,000 distinct CDR3 sequences, with approximately 14% of them counted one time only. The biggest ten clones account for approximately 10% of the sample. According to the germline V gene, CDR1 reads MDHEN and CDR2 reads SYDVKM. For this chain, trimming is 5 bases at the V end and 5 bases at the J end, and the number of junction bases without a gene match is 8. Including cysteine and phenylalanine, the CDR3 has 15 amino acids. The DNA shown is the 45-base CDR3, in frame from base 1.

The chain couples TRBV28 to TRBJ2-2; the junction holds 7 bases that match TRBD2. The clonotype comes from a man aged 50-59 years who received an inactivated influenza vaccine. Donor details come from another sample of the same person, matched by shared clones. The sequencing here drew on PBMCs from blood, taken about 12 days after vaccination. Read as DNA, the sequence is TGTGCCAGCAGTCCTAGCGGAAGAATGACCGGGGAGCTGTTTTTT. This translates into CASSPSGRMTGELFF.